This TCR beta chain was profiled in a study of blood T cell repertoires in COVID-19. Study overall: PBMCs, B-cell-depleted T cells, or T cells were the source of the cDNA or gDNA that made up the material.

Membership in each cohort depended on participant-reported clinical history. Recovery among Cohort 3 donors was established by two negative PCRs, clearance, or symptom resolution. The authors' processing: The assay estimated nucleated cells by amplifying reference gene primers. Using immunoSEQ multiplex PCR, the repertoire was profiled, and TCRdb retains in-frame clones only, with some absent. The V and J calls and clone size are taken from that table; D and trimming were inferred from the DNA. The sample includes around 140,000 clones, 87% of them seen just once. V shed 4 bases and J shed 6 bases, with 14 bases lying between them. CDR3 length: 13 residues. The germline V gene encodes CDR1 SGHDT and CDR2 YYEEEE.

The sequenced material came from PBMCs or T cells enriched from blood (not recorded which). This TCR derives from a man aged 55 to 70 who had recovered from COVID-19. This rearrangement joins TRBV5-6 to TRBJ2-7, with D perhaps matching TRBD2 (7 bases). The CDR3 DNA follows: TGTGCCAGCAGCCGGGGGGCCGGTAGCGAGCAGTACTTC. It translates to CASSRGAGSEQYF.